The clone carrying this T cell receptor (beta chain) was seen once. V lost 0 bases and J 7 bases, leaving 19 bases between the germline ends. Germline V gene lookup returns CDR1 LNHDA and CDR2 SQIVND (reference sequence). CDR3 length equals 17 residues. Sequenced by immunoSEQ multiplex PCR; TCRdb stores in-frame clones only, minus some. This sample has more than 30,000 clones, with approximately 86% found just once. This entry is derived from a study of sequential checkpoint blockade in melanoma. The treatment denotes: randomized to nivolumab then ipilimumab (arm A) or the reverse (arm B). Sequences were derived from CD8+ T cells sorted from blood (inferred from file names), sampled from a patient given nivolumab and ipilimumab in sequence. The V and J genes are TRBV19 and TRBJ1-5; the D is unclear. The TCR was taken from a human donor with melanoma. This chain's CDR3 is CASSIDGASGINQPQHF. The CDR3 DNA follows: TGTGCCAGTAGTATAGATGGAGCTTCGGGGATCAACCAGCCCCAGCATTTT.